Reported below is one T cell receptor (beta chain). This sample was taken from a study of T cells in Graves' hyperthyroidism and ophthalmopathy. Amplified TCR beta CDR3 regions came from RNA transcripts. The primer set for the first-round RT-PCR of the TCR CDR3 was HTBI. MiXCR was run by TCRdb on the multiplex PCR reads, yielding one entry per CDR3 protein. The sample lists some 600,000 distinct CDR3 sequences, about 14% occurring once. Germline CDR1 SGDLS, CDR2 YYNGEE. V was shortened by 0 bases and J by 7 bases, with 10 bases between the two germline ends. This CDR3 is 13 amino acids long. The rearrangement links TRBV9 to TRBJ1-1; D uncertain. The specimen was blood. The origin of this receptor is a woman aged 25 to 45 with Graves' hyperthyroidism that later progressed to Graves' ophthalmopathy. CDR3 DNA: TGTGCCAGCAGCGTAGAGGTATGGAGTGAAGCTTTCTTT. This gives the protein CASSVEVWSEAFF.